This TCR beta chain was profiled in a study of blood T cell repertoires in COVID-19. Study-level information: Whether acute or convalescent, the COVID-19 samples came from the United States, Italy and Spain. From T cells, B-cell-depleted T cells, or PBMCs came the material, which was cDNA or gDNA.

Method: immunoSEQ multiplex PCR; TCRdb's copy keeps in-frame clones and lacks some. The sample lists 300,000 to 400,000 clones; approximately 82% were seen once. Germline values: CDR1 LNHDA, CDR2 SQIVND (reference sequence). V trimming: 3 bases; J trimming: 6 bases; junction bases outside the gene matches: 8. The CDR3 length is 16 residues. This chain uses TRBV19 with TRBJ1-6, with 7 bases matching TRBD1. This receptor was obtained from a man in his thirties or forties with active or convalescent COVID-19. Material: peripheral blood. CDR3 loop: CASSIGPGQRNSPLHF. For the CDR3, the DNA is TGTGCCAGTAGTATTGGACCGGGACAGCGTAATTCACCCCTCCACTTT.